A single sample gave rise to the 25 T cell receptor beta chains below, sequenced in a study of blood T cells in healthy people across ages (dated by TCRdb to the mid-2010s). The receptor library was made with 5' RACE. Reads for this sample came from an Illumina HiSeq 2500. A second PCR of roughly 7 to 11 cycles was performed with a sample-barcoded 5' primer and a J-beta primer mix. TCRdb reran the public reads through fastp at Q25 and MiXCR, keeping productive beta chains. Rows with one shared CDR3 protein collapse into an entry with the most common genes and DNA. Recorded for this sample are about 1 million distinct CDR3 sequences; 40% to 55% of them occurred a single time. The biggest ten clones account for around 18% of the sample. The sample taken for sequencing was blood. These receptors originate from a woman aged 60-75 years in good health.

The V call is TRBV27, the J call TRBJ2-3; 10 nucleotides align to TRBD2. The CDR3 loop spans 15 amino acids. V trimming: 7 bases; J trimming: 4 bases; junction bases outside the gene matches: 8. Germline V gene lookup returns CDR1 MNHEY and CDR2 SMNVEV (reference sequence). Here the CDR3 DNA reads TGTGCCAGCATTGACTCTAGCGGGAGTGCAGATACGCAGTATTTT. Its protein is CASIDSSGSADTQYF.

V and J are TRBV20-1 and TRBJ2-1, with D perhaps matching TRBD2 (6 bases). The germline V gene encodes CDR1 DFQATT and CDR2 SNEGSKA (reference sequence). The CDR3 is 11 amino acids. V lost 1 base, J lost 13 bases, and 11 bases lay in between. The DNA for the CDR3 is TGCAGTGCTAGAGGCCGGGACTCCCAGTTCTTC. Its translation is CSARGRDSQFF.

The chain is built from TRBV28 and TRBJ2-3; TRBD1 agrees at 9 bases. V lost 5 bases, J lost 6 bases, and 6 bases stayed unmatched. Germline V gene sequence: CDR1 MDHEN, CDR2 SYDVKM. The CDR3 is 14 amino acids. The DNA for the CDR3 is TGTGCCAGCAGTCATGGGACAGGGTCCGATACGCAGTATTTT. Encoded protein: CASSHGTGSDTQYF.

This clonotype was counted ten times or more. This chain connects TRBV3-1 to TRBJ2-7, with TRBD2 identical over 9 bases. The CDR3 has 15 residues. CDR1 is LGHDT, CDR2 YNNKEL, per germline (reference sequence). Trimming took 2 bases from V and 4 from J; bases not matched to a gene: 6. For the CDR3, the DNA is TGTGCCAGCAGCCAACAAGCGGGAGGACCTTACGAGCAGTACTTC. Its translation: CASSQQAGGPYEQYF.

This clonotype was seen a few times. The V gene is TRBV20-1, the J gene TRBJ2-3, with TRBD2 matching over 7 bases. CDR1 and CDR2 from the germline V gene are DFQATT and SNEGSKA (reference sequence). CDR3 size: 14 residues. Germline trimming cut 0 bases from V and 2 bases from J; bases unmatched to any gene: 2. The CDR3 DNA reads as TGCAGTGCTAGAGAAGCGGGGTACACAGATACGCAGTATTTT. Its translation is CSAREAGYTDTQYF.

The CDR3 DNA follows: TGTGCCACCAGCAGAGATGTAGGGCCCCTGGGGGAGCAGTTCTTC. It translates to CATSRDVGPLGEQFF. The chain links TRBV15 to TRBJ2-1; D is unresolved. V lost 0 bases to trimming and J lost 10 bases, with 16 bases between them. From germline, CDR1 is LNHNV and CDR2 YYDKDF (reference sequence). The CDR3 has 15 residues.

This chain joins TRBV28 and TRBJ2-7; possibly TRBD1 for D (5 bases). This CDR3 spans 16 amino acids. In germline, CDR1 is MDHEN, CDR2 SYDVKM. V was trimmed by 5 bases and J by 5 bases, leaving 22 bases between them. This chain's CDR3 is CASSPLGQVHWDEQYF. CDR3 nucleotides: TGTGCCAGCAGTCCCCTGGGGCAGGTGCACTGGGACGAGCAGTACTTC.

This clonotype was counted a few times. V gene TRBV7-2 combines with J gene TRBJ2-3; D ambiguous. CDR3 size: 15 residues. Deletions cut 1 base from V and 2 bases from J, with 10 bases between. Germline-derived CDR1 and CDR2 are SGHTA and FQGNSA. This chain's CDR3 is CASSLDSYSTDTQYF. DNA of the CDR3: TGTGCCAGCAGCTTAGATAGTTACTCCACAGATACGCAGTATTTT.

This chain links TRBV7-6 with TRBJ1-5, with 8 bases that match TRBD1. The V gene end was trimmed by 1 base and the J gene end by 0 bases; junction bases not matched to a gene: 8. Germline lookup yields CDR1 SGHVS and CDR2 FNYEAQ. The CDR3 runs 18 residues. The DNA for the CDR3 is TGTGCCAGCAGCTTAGGACAGGGGTCTCACCTTAGCAATCAGCCCCAGCATTTT. Translation gives CASSLGQGSHLSNQPQHF. The variable domain in full, with the rest retrieved from reference TRBV7-6 and TRBJ1-5, is GAGVSQSPRYKVTKRGQDVALRCDPISGHVSLYWYRQALGQGPEFLTYFNYEAQQDKSGLPNDRFSAERPEGSISTLTIQRTEQRDSAMYRCASSLGQGSHLSNQPQHFGDGTRLSIL.

This clonotype was seen many times. The V gene is TRBV29-1, the J gene TRBJ1-2, with D perhaps TRBD1 (6 bases). Germline CDR1 reads SQVTM; CDR2 reads ANQGSEA. The V and J ends lost 6 bases and 8 bases respectively, with 22 bases between them. The CDR3 sequence is 14 residues long. CDR3 sequence reads: CSVEGQYMIRGYTF. CDR3 bases: TGCAGCGTCGAGGGACAATATATGATTCGGGGCTACACCTTC. Combining the CDR3 with reference TRBV29-1 and TRBJ1-2 gives the whole variable domain SAVISQKPSRDICQRGTSLTIQCQVDSQVTMMFWYRQQPGQSLTLIATANQGSEATYESGFVIDKFPISRPNLTFSTLTVSNMSPEDSSIYLCSVEGQYMIRGYTFGSGTRLTVV.

The chain has TRBV27 and TRBJ2-5, with 12 bases that match TRBD2. TRBJ2-7 explains the end of the DNA better; the J call may be wrong. Germline loops: CDR1 MNHEY, CDR2 SMNVEV (reference sequence). The CDR3 has 15 residues. The CDR3 DNA reads TGTGCCAGCAGTCCCCGACTAGCGGGAGCTGACGAGCAGTACTTC. It is translated as CASSPRLAGADEQYF.

CDR3 residues: CASSRGLPSSYNEQFF. The CDR3 DNA sequence: TGCGCCAGCAGCCGGGGACTTCCAAGCTCCTACAATGAGCAGTTCTTC. V gene TRBV5-1 combines with J gene TRBJ2-1, with a tentative D call TRBD2 (6 bases). With 4 bases removed from V and 0 bases from J, the gap between germline ends came to 14 bases. There are 16 residues in the CDR3. Germline V gives CDR1 SGHRS, CDR2 YFSETQ. Complete variable domain (other parts from reference TRBV5-1 and TRBJ2-1): KAGVTQTPRYLIKTRGQQVTLSCSPISGHRSVSWYQQTPGQGLQFLFEYFSETQRNKGNFPGRFSGRQFSNSRSEMNVSTLELGDSALYLCASSRGLPSSYNEQFFGPGTRLTVL.

This clonotype was detected a few times. The rearrangement links TRBV5-6 to TRBJ2-1; no reliable D call. The germline CDR1 and CDR2 sequences are SGHDT and YYEEEE. V lost 0 bases, J lost 0 bases, and 10 bases lay in between. The CDR3 length is 16 residues. Written as DNA, the CDR3 is TGTGCCAGCAGCTTGGGGCCCACAAGCTCCTACAATGAGCAGTTCTTC. It codes for CASSLGPTSSYNEQFF.

This clonotype was seen many times. The V and J genes are TRBV7-8 and TRBJ2-3, with 13 nucleotides matching TRBD2. The trim removed 4 bases at V and 4 bases at J, leaving 8 bases unmatched. In germline, CDR1 is SGHVS, CDR2 FQNEAQ. The CDR3 runs 17 residues. The CDR3 loop reads CASSSRTSGSGADTQYF. CDR3 DNA sequence: TGTGCCAGCAGCTCTCGGACTAGCGGGAGTGGGGCAGATACGCAGTATTTT.

The V gene is TRBV5-1, the J gene TRBJ1-4, with 7 nucleotides matching TRBD1. The CDR3 is 13 residues long. Germline values: CDR1 SGHRS, CDR2 YFSETQ. Germline trimming cut 4 bases from V and 9 bases from J; bases unmatched to any gene: 6. The CDR3 sequence is CASSAGTDKKLFF. The CDR3, as DNA: TGCGCCAGCAGCGCCGGGACAGACAAAAAACTGTTTTTT.

The chain joins TRBV4-3 to TRBJ2-3; D is uncertain. Germline V lookup: CDR1 LGHNA, CDR2 YSLEER. The CDR3 has 18 residues. Trimming stripped 0 bases from V and 4 bases from J, with 20 bases between. CDR3 in DNA: TGCGCCAGCAGCCAAGATGAGGCACGCTTCTCGTCAGCAGATACGCAGTATTTT. Translated, it gives CASSQDEARFSSADTQYF.

This clonotype was found a few times. The junction does not match germline at one end; this may be a read error. This chain uses TRBV5-6 with TRBJ1-5, with a weak D call TRBD1 (6 bases). The CDR3 sequence is 14 residues long. The germline gives CDR1 SGHDT, CDR2 YYEEEE. Here the CDR3 reads CASTLTGANQPQHF. CDR3 bases: TGTGCCAGCACCTTGACGGGGGCGAATCAGCCCCAGCATTTT.

The CDR3 DNA reads TGTGCCAGCAGGGACAGGCCCGACAATGAGCAGTTCTTC. It codes for CASRDRPDNEQFF. V gene TRBV7-9 combines with J gene TRBJ2-1; 7 bases are shared with TRBD1. V was clipped by 6 bases and J by 5 bases; unmatched bases: 4. Germline-derived CDR1 and CDR2 are SEHNR and FQNEAQ (reference sequence). The CDR3 is 13 residues long.

V and J are TRBV14 and TRBJ2-1, with 7 bases matching TRBD1. The germline V gene has CDR1 SGHDN and CDR2 FVKESK. J gave up 5 bases and V 0 bases, and 10 bases lay outside the gene matches. The CDR3 runs 17 residues. CDR3 protein: CASSQDRVWDSHNEQFF. In DNA, the CDR3 is TGTGCCAGCAGCCAAGATCGGGTCTGGGACAGTCACAATGAGCAGTTCTTC.

For this clonotype: A much larger clone lies a single base off, so this may be a read error. V and J are TRBV2 and TRBJ2-1; 11 positions match TRBD2. Germline CDR1 SNHLY, CDR2 FYNNEI. The CDR3 has 15 residues. V gave up 9 bases and J gave up 7 bases; unmatched junction bases: 11. The CDR3 nucleotides are TGTGCCAGTGCCACTAGCGGGAGAAAAGTAAATGAGCAGTTCTTC. Amino acids: CASATSGRKVNEQFF. Full variable domain (rest looked up from reference TRBV2 and TRBJ2-1): EPEVTQTPSHQVTQMGQEVILRCVPISNHLYFYWYRQILGQKVEFLVSFYNNEISEKSEIFDDQFSVERPDGSNFTLKIRSTKLEDSAMYFCASATSGRKVNEQFFGPGTRLTVL.

The chain carries TRBV6-9 and TRBJ2-5; D might be TRBD1 (6 bases). V was shortened by 0 bases and J by 4 bases, with 21 bases between the two germline ends. The CDR3 has 18 amino acids. Germline V gene data show CDR1 as MNHGY and CDR2 as SVAAGI. CDR3 loop: CASSYSPPGTPGRETQYF. The CDR3 region has the DNA TGTGCCAGCAGTTATTCGCCCCCAGGGACACCGGGGAGAGAGACCCAGTACTTC.

The J gene is TRBJ2-7, the V gene TRBV7-2; D assignment may be TRBD1 or TRBD2 (6 bases each). This CDR3 comprises 15 residues. V lost 0 bases and J lost 7, with 16 bases in between. Germline lookup yields CDR1 SGHTA and CDR2 FQGNSA. Here the CDR3 DNA reads TGTGCCAGCAGCTTAGCCCCGGGGGCGGGACGGGAGCAGTACTTC. It specifies CASSLAPGAGREQYF. Filled out from reference TRBV7-2 and TRBJ2-7, the complete variable domain reads GAGVSQSPSNKVTEKGKDVELRCDPISGHTALYWYRQSLGQGLEFLIYFQGNSAPDKSGLPSDRFSAERTGGSVSTLTIQRTQQEDSAVYLCASSLAPGAGREQYFGPGTRLTVT.

In the case of this clonotype: This could be a read error, since a much larger clone is one nucleotide away. V is TRBV20-1 and J is TRBJ2-3, with D perhaps assigned TRBD1 or TRBD2 (5 bases each). V was pared by 3 bases and J by 3 bases, with 13 bases between. Germline V gene sequence: CDR1 DFQATT, CDR2 SNEGSKA (reference sequence). This CDR3 is built from 14 residues. CDR3 sequence (DNA): TGCAGTGCTAGGCGGGTAGAGGGGACAGATACGCAGTATTTT. This encodes CSARRVEGTDTQYF.

This clonotype occurred a few times. The chain couples TRBV4-1 to TRBJ1-2; unclear D gene. The CDR3 is made up of 14 amino acids. Germline values: CDR1 MGHRA, CDR2 YSYEKL. V lost 2 bases, J lost 1 base, and 8 bases lay in between. CDR3: CASSQRDFNYGYTF. DNA for the CDR3: TGCGCCAGCAGCCAACGTGACTTTAACTATGGCTACACCTTC.

Regarding this clonotype: This may be a read error: a much more frequent sequence differs by one nucleotide. V is TRBV10-1 and J is TRBJ2-3; D may be TRBD1 or TRBD2 (5 bases each). This CDR3 comprises 14 residues. Trimming cost V 7 bases and J 3 bases, with 14 bases left between them. The germline V gene encodes CDR1 WNHNN and CDR2 SYGVQD (reference sequence). CDR3 loop: CASNPGWGTDTQYF. CDR3 DNA: TGCGCCAGCAACCCCGGTTGGGGGACAGATACGCAGTATTTT.